This T cell receptor beta chain stems from a study of circulating CD8 cells and anti-PD-1 response in melanoma. Study-wide results and caveats: Expanded sorted subsets were checked for tumor reactivity using peptides.

Each library started from about 15 ng of total RNA using the QIAseq Immune Repertoire TCR panel. TCRdb redid the calling of the reads with MiXCR, one entry per CDR3 protein. Among hundreds of distinct CDR3 sequences listed, more than 9% were seen once. Live CD3+CD8+TCRalphabeta+ cells were sorted into four subsets by PD-1 and/or TIGIT. In this sample, this clonotype is large (0.1 to 1%). Its target is not known. The germline V gene encodes CDR1 MNHEY and CDR2 SMNVEV (reference sequence). CDR3 size: 18 residues. The V and J ends lost 0 bases and 6 bases, in that order; junction bases with no gene match: 12.

V is TRBV27 and J is TRBJ2-3, with 10 bases lining up with TRBD2. Sequencing used CD8+ T cells from PBMCs, obtained at baseline or after one month of anti-PD-1 therapy (not recorded which). This TCR was recovered from a human donor with melanoma. CDR3 residues: CASSLSTQRGGRPDTQYF. The CDR3 nucleotides read TGTGCCAGCAGTTTATCCACCCAGCGGGGGGGCCGCCCCGATACGCAGTATTTT.